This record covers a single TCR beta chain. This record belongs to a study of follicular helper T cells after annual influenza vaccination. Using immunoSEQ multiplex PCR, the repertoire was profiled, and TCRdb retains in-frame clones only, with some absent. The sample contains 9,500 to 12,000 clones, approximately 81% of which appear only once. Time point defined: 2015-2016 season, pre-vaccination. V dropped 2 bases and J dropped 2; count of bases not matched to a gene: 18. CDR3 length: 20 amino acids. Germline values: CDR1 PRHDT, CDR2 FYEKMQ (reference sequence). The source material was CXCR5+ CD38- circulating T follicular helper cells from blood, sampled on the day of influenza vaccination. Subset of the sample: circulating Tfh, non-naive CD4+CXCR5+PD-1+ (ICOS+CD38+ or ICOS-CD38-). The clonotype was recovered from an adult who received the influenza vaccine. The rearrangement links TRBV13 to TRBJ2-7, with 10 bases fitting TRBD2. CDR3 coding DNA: TGTGCCAGCAGCTTAAGGCCTAGCGGGAGCTCTGGTACCGCTGCCTACGAGCAGTACTTC. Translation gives CASSLRPSGSSGTAAYEQYF.